The 22 T cell receptor beta chains listed next were all sequenced from one sample in a study of cytomegalovirus exposure and HLA in healthy donors. The PCR contained 60 Vbeta and 13 Jbeta primers. Method: immunoSEQ multiplex PCR; TCRdb's copy keeps in-frame clones and lacks some. The sample records approximately 300,000 clones, 84% being singletons. The sample comprised PBMCs. These TCRs come from a woman aged 40-49 years in good health and CMV-seropositive.

V usage is TRBV19 and J usage is TRBJ2-1, with TRBD1 identical over 8 bases. The germline CDR1 and CDR2 sequences are LNHDA and SQIVND (reference sequence). The length of the CDR3 is 14 residues. After removal of 6 bases from V and 9 bases from J, the junction contained 10 bases not matched to a gene. CDR3 coding DNA: TGTGCCAGTAGCCCCCAGGGGGCGCTGGGTGAGCAGTTCTTC. Amino acid sequence: CASSPQGALGEQFF.

This chain joins TRBV27 and TRBJ1-5; D may be TRBD1 (6 bases). CDR3 size: 15 residues. Trimming left V 3 bases short and J 6 bases short, with 15 bases between. CDR1 and CDR2 (germline): MNHEY, SMNVEV (reference sequence). CDR3 sequence reads: CASSLLGTSSQPQHF. The CDR3 DNA follows: TGTGCCAGCAGTTTGCTGGGGACATCTAGTCAGCCCCAGCATTTT.

As concerns this clone: Other DNA sequences of this sample code for an identical CDR3. The chain carries TRBV4-3 and TRBJ2-7, with a weak D call TRBD2 (5 bases). The CDR3 totals 15 residues. The germline CDR1 and CDR2 sequences are LGHNA and YSLEER. The V end was cut by 0 bases, the J end by 3 bases, with 12 bases between. The CDR3 sequence is CASSQDRGSDYEQYF. CDR3 nucleotide sequence: TGCGCCAGCAGCCAAGATCGGGGTAGCGACTACGAGCAGTACTTC.

The chain links TRBV19 to TRBJ1-2, with TRBD1 matching over 7 bases. The V gene end was trimmed by 5 bases and the J gene end by 13 bases; junction bases not matched to a gene: 7. The CDR3 is 11 amino acids. The germline gives CDR1 LNHDA, CDR2 SQIVND (reference sequence). CDR3 amino acids: CASSLPGGPTF. CDR3 coding DNA: TGTGCCAGTAGTCTACCAGGGGGACCCACCTTC.

The chain joins TRBV5-6 to TRBJ2-7; D not certain. This CDR3 contains 14 residues. V was shortened by 1 base and J by 2 bases, with 10 bases between the two germline ends. The germline V gene encodes CDR1 SGHDT and CDR2 YYEEEE. The CDR3 loop is CASSLPGPTYEQYF. The CDR3 DNA reads TGTGCCAGCAGCTTGCCAGGCCCTACCTACGAGCAGTACTTC.

This sequence joins TRBV4-3 and TRBJ1-2, with D perhaps TRBD1 (5 bases). V was cut by 2 bases and J by 3 bases, with 22 bases left in between. This CDR3 is 18 amino acids long. CDR1 and CDR2 (germline): LGHNA, YSLEER. In nucleotides, the CDR3 is TGCGCCAGCAGCCAAAAAATCCAGGACTCCCCGGGGGACTATGGCTACACCTTC. Amino acids: CASSQKIQDSPGDYGYTF.

This chain connects TRBV30 to TRBJ2-1; 16 nucleotides match TRBD2. The ends lost 3 bases at V and 3 bases at J; junction bases unmatched: 8. The CDR3 length is 18 residues. The germline V gene has CDR1 GTSNPN and CDR2 SVGIG (reference sequence). CDR3: CAWSGPGTSGRDYNEQFF. Here the CDR3 DNA reads TGTGCCTGGAGCGGTCCCGGGACTAGCGGGAGGGACTACAATGAGCAGTTCTTC.

This rearrangement joins TRBV7-2 to TRBJ1-3; no clear D gene. Looked up from germline, CDR1 is SGHTA and CDR2 is FQGNSA. Trimming stripped 3 bases from V and 4 bases from J, with 10 bases between. This CDR3 has 14 amino acids. The chain's CDR3 is CASSFPGRGNTIYF. The CDR3 nucleotides are TGTGCCAGCAGCTTTCCCGGGAGGGGAAACACCATATATTTT.

The chain joins TRBV29-1 to TRBJ2-7, with D perhaps matching TRBD1 (7 bases). V was trimmed by 7 bases and J by 0 bases, leaving 16 bases between them. The CDR3 sequence is 14 residues long. In germline, CDR1 is SQVTM, CDR2 ANQGSEA. CDR3 loop: CSANSGGNSYEQYF. CDR3 sequence (DNA): TGCAGCGCTAATTCAGGGGGGAACTCCTACGAGCAGTACTTC.

V usage is TRBV10-2 and J usage is TRBJ2-5, with 10 nucleotides matching TRBD2. Matching the DNA end better, TRBJ2-7 makes the J call doubtful. Germline CDR1 and CDR2: WSHSY and SAAADI. The CDR3 runs 15 residues. As DNA, the CDR3 is TGCGCCAGCAGTCTATTAGCGGGAGGAACTTCCGAGCAGTACTTC. Amino acids: CASSLLAGGTSEQYF.

The chain uses TRBV7-9 and TRBJ2-3; 11 bases match TRBD2. Germline assignment: CDR1 SEHNR and CDR2 FQNEAQ (reference sequence). This CDR3 is 17 amino acids long. Unmatched junction bases numbered 10, after V lost 5 bases and J lost 3 bases. CDR3 DNA: TGTGCCAGCAGCAAGACCACTAGCGGGAGCGGAACAGATACGCAGTATTTT. Amino acids: CASSKTTSGSGTDTQYF.

The genes are TRBV27 and TRBJ2-7, with TRBD1 matching 8 bases. The CDR3 consists of 13 residues. Germline lookup yields CDR1 MNHEY and CDR2 SMNVEV (reference sequence). V shed 4 bases and J 2 bases; nucleotides not matched to a gene: 1. The CDR3 is CASSSRGPYEQYF. In nucleotides, the CDR3 is TGTGCCAGCAGTTCCAGGGGGCCCTACGAGCAGTACTTC.

The rearrangement uses TRBV7-2 and TRBJ2-5, with D maybe TRBD1 (6 bases). V was cut by 5 bases and J by 4 bases, with 17 bases left in between. CDR1 is SGHTA, CDR2 FQGNSA, per germline. The CDR3 covers 15 residues. The CDR3, as DNA: TGTGCCAGCAGCGCTCCGTCAGGGGTCCGAGAGACCCAGTACTTC. This sequence encodes CASSAPSGVRETQYF.

The V call is TRBV19, the J call TRBJ1-3, with D tentatively TRBD1 (5 bases). The CDR3 runs 14 residues. V lost 3 bases to trimming and J lost 3 bases, with 9 bases between them. Per the germline V gene, CDR1 is LNHDA and CDR2 is SQIVND (reference sequence). The CDR3 DNA reads as TGTGCCAGTAGTATCCTAACAGGTGGAAACACCATATATTTT. Translation: CASSILTGGNTIYF.

This chain connects TRBV4-3 to TRBJ1-1; possibly TRBD1 for D (6 bases). This CDR3 contains 15 residues. CDR1 and CDR2 from the germline V gene are LGHNA and YSLEER. Deletions cut 0 bases from V and 4 bases from J, with 12 bases between. The CDR3 sequence: CASSQEHRAVTEAFF. The CDR3 DNA is TGCGCCAGCAGCCAAGAGCACAGGGCGGTCACTGAAGCTTTCTTT.

J is TRBJ2-7 and V is TRBV7-9; 13 bases are a match to TRBD2. The germline gives CDR1 SEHNR, CDR2 FQNEAQ (reference sequence). CDR3 length: 14 amino acids. V trimming: 5 bases; J trimming: 5 bases; junction bases outside the gene matches: 3. The CDR3 DNA is TGTGCCAGCAGCCCCGGACTAGCGGGAGACGAGCAGTACTTC. Amino acid sequence: CASSPGLAGDEQYF. The variable domain in full, completed from reference TRBV7-9 and TRBJ2-7, reads DTGVSQNPRHKITKRGQNVTFRCDPISEHNRLYWYRQTLGQGPEFLTYFQNEAQLEKSRLLSDRFSAERPKGSFSTLEIQRTEQGDSAMYLCASSPGLAGDEQYFGPGTRLTVT.

The chain couples TRBV9 to TRBJ2-3; 15 bases are shared with TRBD2. The CDR3 spans 21 residues. The junction had 15 bases not matched to a gene; V was cut back by 3 bases and J by 1 base. CDR1 and CDR2 (germline): SGDLS, YYNGEE. Here the CDR3 reads CASSATPGTSGRSRGTDTQYF. The CDR3 DNA is TGTGCCAGCAGCGCCACCCCCGGGACTAGCGGGAGGAGTCGGGGCACAGATACGCAGTATTTT.

The chain joins TRBV9 to TRBJ1-1; TRBD1 aligns across 8 bases. Germline CDR1 reads SGDLS; CDR2 reads YYNGEE. Trimming cost V 2 bases and J 1 base; bases outside gene matches: 4. This CDR3 is built from 15 residues. The CDR3 DNA is TGTGCCAGCAGCGTGACCGGGACAGGGAACACTGAAGCTTTCTTT. This codes for CASSVTGTGNTEAFF. Full variable domain (rest looked up from reference TRBV9 and TRBJ1-1): DSGVTQTPKHLITATGQRVTLRCSPRSGDLSVYWYQQSLDQGLQFLIQYYNGEERAKGNILERFSAQQFPDLHSELNLSSLELGDSALYFCASSVTGTGNTEAFFGQGTRLTVV.

This chain links TRBV12-5 with TRBJ2-3, with D possibly TRBD2 on 6 matching bases. The CDR3 spans 16 residues. V was clipped by 3 bases and J by 3 bases, with 16 bases between them. The germline CDR1 and CDR2 sequences are LGHNT and FRNRAP. In DNA form, the CDR3 reads TGTGCTAGTGGTTTTCATGGCGGGAAAGGGACAGATACGCAGTATTTT. This codes for CASGFHGGKGTDTQYF.

The V gene is TRBV18, the J gene TRBJ1-5; D not certain. The V and J ends lost 5 bases and 5 bases respectively, with 10 bases between them. Germline CDR1 KGHSH, CDR2 LQKENI. The CDR3 is 13 residues long. The CDR3, as DNA: TGTGCCAGCTCATTCGGGGTAGATCAGCCCCAGCATTTT. Encoded protein: CASSFGVDQPQHF.

This sequence joins TRBV15 and TRBJ1-3; a possible D gene is TRBD1 (6 bases). In germline, CDR1 is LNHNV, CDR2 YYDKDF (reference sequence). CDR3 length: 16 residues. The ends were cut back, 1 base at V and 4 bases at J, with 14 bases in the middle. The CDR3 nucleotides are TGTGCCACCAGCAGAGTTAACAGGGCATACGGAAACACCATATATTTT. Amino acid sequence: CATSRVNRAYGNTIYF.

The V gene is TRBV4-2, the J gene TRBJ2-7; 11 nucleotides line up with TRBD2. Trimming cost V 4 bases and J 3 bases; bases outside gene matches: 8. Germline loops: CDR1 LGHNA, CDR2 YNFKEQ. The CDR3 totals 16 residues. The CDR3 reads CASSLPTSGTNYEQYF. The CDR3 DNA is TGTGCCAGCAGCCTCCCGACTAGCGGGACCAACTACGAGCAGTACTTC.